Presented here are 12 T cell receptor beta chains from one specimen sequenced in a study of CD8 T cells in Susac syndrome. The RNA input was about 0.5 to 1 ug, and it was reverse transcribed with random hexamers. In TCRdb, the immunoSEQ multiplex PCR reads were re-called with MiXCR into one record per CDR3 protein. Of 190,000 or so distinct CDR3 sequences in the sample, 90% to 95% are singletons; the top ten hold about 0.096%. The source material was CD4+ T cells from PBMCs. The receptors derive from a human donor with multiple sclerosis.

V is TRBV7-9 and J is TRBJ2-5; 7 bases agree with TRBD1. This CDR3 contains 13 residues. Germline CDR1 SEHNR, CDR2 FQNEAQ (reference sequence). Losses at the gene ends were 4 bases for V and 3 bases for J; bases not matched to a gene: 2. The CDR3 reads CASSYRGKETQYF. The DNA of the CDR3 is TGTGCCAGCAGCTACAGGGGAAAAGAGACCCAGTACTTC.

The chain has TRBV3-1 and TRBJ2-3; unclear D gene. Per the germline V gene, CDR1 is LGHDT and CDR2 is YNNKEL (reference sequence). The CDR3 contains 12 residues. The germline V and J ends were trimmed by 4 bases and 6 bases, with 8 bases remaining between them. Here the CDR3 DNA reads TGTGCCAGCAGCCTCCGATGGGATACGCAGTATTTT. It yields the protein CASSLRWDTQYF.

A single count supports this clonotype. CDR3 sequence: CASSQGSGYTF. As DNA, the CDR3 is TGTGCCAGCAGCCAGGGGTCTGGCTACACCTTC. J is TRBJ1-2 and V is TRBV3-1, with D uncertain. CDR3 size: 11 residues. Trimming cost V 3 bases and J 7 bases, with 6 bases left between them. Germline V CDR1 and CDR2: LGHDT, YNNKEL (reference sequence). The complete variable domain, with remaining parts taken from reference TRBV3-1 and TRBJ1-2, reads DTAVSQTPKYLVTQMGNDKSIKCEQNLGHDTMYWYKQDSKKFLKIMFSYNNKELIINETVPNRFSPKSPDKAHLNLHINSLELGDSAVYFCASSQGSGYTFGSGTRLTVV.

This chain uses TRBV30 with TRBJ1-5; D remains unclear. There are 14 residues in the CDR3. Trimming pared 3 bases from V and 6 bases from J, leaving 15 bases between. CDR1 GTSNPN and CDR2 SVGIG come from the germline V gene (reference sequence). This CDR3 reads CAWSELSGGQPQHF. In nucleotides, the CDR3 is TGTGCCTGGAGCGAGCTGAGCGGAGGTCAGCCCCAGCATTTT.

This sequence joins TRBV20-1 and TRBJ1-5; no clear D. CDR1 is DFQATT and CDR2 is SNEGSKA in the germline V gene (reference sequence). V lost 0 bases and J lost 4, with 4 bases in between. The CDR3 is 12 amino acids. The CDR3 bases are TGCAGTGCTAGAGACAGAAATCAGCCCCAGCATTTT. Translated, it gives CSARDRNQPQHF.

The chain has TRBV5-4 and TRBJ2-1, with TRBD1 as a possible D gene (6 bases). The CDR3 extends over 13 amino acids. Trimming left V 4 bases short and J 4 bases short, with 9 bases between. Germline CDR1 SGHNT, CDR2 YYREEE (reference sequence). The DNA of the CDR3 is TGTGCCAGCAGCAAACAGGGTTACAATGAGCAGTTCTTC. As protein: CASSKQGYNEQFF.

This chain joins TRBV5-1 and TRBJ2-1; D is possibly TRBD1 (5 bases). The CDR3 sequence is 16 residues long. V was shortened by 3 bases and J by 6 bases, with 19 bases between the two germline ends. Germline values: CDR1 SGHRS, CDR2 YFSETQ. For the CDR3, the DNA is TGCGCCAGCAGCTCAGCCCCGGGCAGGGTAGGCAATGAGCAGTTCTTC. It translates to CASSSAPGRVGNEQFF.

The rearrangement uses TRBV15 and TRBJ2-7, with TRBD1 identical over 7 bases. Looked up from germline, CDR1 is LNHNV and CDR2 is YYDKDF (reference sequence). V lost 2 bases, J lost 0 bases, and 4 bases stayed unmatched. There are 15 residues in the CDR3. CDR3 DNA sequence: TGTGCCACCAGCAGACCCCGGGACAGCTCCTACGAGCAGTACTTC. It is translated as CATSRPRDSSYEQYF.

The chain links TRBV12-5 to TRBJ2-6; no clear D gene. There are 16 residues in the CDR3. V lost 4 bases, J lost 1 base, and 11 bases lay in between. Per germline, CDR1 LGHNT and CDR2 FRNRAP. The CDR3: CASGSRTLSGANVLTF. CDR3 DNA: TGTGCTAGTGGTTCGCGGACGTTGTCTGGGGCCAACGTCCTGACTTTC.

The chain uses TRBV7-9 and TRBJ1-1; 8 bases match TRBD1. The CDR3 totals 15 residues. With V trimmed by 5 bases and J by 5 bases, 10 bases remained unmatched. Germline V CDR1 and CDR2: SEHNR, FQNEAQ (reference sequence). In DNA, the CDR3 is TGTGCCAGCAGCCGCGAGGACAGGGATAAGACTGAAGCTTTCTTT. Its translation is CASSREDRDKTEAFF. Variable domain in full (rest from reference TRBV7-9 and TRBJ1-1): DTGVSQNPRHKITKRGQNVTFRCDPISEHNRLYWYRQTLGQGPEFLTYFQNEAQLEKSRLLSDRFSAERPKGSFSTLEIQRTEQGDSAMYLCASSREDRDKTEAFFGQGTRLTVV.

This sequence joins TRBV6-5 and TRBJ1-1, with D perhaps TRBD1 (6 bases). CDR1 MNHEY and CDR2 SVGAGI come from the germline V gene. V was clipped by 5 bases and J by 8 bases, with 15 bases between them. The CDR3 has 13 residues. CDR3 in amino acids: CASSDTGSREAFF. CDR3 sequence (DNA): TGTGCCAGCAGTGATACAGGGTCCCGCGAAGCTTTCTTT.

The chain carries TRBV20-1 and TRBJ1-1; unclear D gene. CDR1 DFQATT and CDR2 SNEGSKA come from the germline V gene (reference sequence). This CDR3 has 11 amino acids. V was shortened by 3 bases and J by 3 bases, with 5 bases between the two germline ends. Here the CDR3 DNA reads TGCAGTGCTAGGGTGGACACTGAAGCTTTCTTT. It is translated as CSARVDTEAFF.